This T cell receptor (beta chain) was obtained from a study of T-cell memory formation after mild COVID-19. Study summary: In these data, TCR clusters were largely donor specific. Findings and limits, study-wide: Several responding clones turned up in pre-infection memory, indicating that cross-reactive memory may have taken part.

This clonotype has a count of ten or more. Its specificity is not known. Using constant-segment primers, 5'RACE produced TCR alpha and TCR beta cDNA libraries carrying sample barcodes and UMIs. TCRdb reanalysed the 5' RACE reads using MiXCR and keeps one entry per CDR3 protein. The data show 350,000 to 500,000 distinct CDR3 sequences, around 17% seen once. The receptor was derived from a man aged 18-30 years who had mild COVID-19 (a few samples of this study predate the infection). Cell type and time point are not known. Sequences were obtained from PBMCs or a T cell subset sorted from them (not recorded which).

For the CDR3, the DNA is TGTGCCAGCAGTTTAACCGGTGGAGCTTTCTTT. Translation: CASSLTGGAFF. The chain recombines TRBV12-3 or TRBV12-4 with TRBJ1-1; no firm D call. The V and J ends lost 2 bases and 10 bases respectively, with 8 bases between them. This CDR3 contains 11 residues.